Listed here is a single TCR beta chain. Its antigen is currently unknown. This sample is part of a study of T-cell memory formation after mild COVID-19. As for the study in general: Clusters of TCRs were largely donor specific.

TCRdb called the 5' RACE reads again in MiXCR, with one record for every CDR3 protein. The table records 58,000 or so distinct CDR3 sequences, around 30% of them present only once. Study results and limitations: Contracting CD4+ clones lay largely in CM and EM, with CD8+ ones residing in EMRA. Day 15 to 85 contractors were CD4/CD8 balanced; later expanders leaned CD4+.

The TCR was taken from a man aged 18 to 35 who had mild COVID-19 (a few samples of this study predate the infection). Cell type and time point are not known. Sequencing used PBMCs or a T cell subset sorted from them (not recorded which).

As DNA, the CDR3 is TGTGCCAGCAGCACCCCCGGGACAGGGGACGAGCAGTACTTC. Protein sequence: CASSTPGTGDEQYF. The rearrangement links TRBV6-6 to TRBJ2-7, with TRBD1 matching over 10 bases. Germline V gene sequence: CDR1 MNHNY, CDR2 SVGAGI (reference sequence). The CDR3 covers 14 residues. V gave up 6 bases and J gave up 5 bases; unmatched junction bases: 7.